These T cell receptor beta chains were read from a single sample in a study of blood T cell repertoires in COVID-19. Generated by immunoSEQ multiplex PCR, the TCRdb table keeps only in-frame clones and is missing some. The sample lists over 200,000 clones; roughly 88% were seen once. Sequenced: peripheral blood. These receptors all come from a man aged 40-55 years with acute or convalescent COVID-19. Each CDR3 is given with its conserved first and last residue. The D gene is left open where the match is weak. Rows may omit the clone size; those that give it use once, few, many or a size class.

. | TRBJ2-2 | TRBV27 | 15 | . | CASQEGDWHTGELFF | TGTGCCTCCCAAGAGGGAGATTGGCACACCGGGGAGCTGTTTTTT
. | TRBJ2-7 | TRBV19 | 13 | . | CASSMVESYEQYF | TGTGCCAGTAGTATGGTGGAGTCCTACGAGCAGTACTTC
. | TRBJ2-1 | TRBV7-9 | 15 | . | CASSTALRGYNEQFF | TGTGCCAGCAGCACCGCACTCCGCGGATACAATGAGCAGTTCTTC
TRBD2 | TRBJ2-1 | TRBV7-3 | 16 | . | CASSQGLAGPSSEQFF | TGTGCCAGCAGCCAAGGACTAGCGGGACCCTCCAGTGAGCAGTTCTTC
TRBD2 | TRBJ2-2 | TRBV5-5 | 15 | once | CASSWTSGSNGELFF | TGTGCCAGCAGCTGGACTAGCGGTTCAAACGGGGAGCTGTTTTTT
TRBD2 | TRBJ2-2 | TRBV11-3 | 15 | . | CASRSGRANTGELFF | TGTGCCAGCAGAAGCGGGAGGGCTAACACCGGGGAGCTGTTTTTT
. | TRBJ1-5 | TRBV29-1 | 12 | . | CSAGLSNQPQHF | TGCAGCGCAGGACTTAGCAATCAGCCCCAGCATTTT
. | TRBJ2-4 | TRBV29-1 | 14 | . | CSVITTVTGDIQYF | TGCAGCGTCATAACAACCGTGACCGGGGACATTCAGTACTTC
TRBD1 | TRBJ2-7 | TRBV25-1 | 13 | . | CASGTGTSYEQYF | TGTGCCAGCGGGACAGGGACCTCCTACGAGCAGTACTTC
. | TRBJ2-7 | TRBV2 | 14 | . | CATHRETGFNEQYF | TGTGCCACCCATCGAGAGACGGGATTCAACGAGCAGTACTTC
. | TRBJ2-7 | TRBV11-2 | 13 | . | CASGGQLPYEQYF | TGTGCCAGCGGGGGCCAGCTCCCCTACGAGCAGTACTTC
. | TRBJ1-1 | TRBV5-4 | 14 | . | CASSLNNRYTEAFF | TGTGCCAGCAGCTTGAACAACAGATACACTGAAGCTTTCTTT
TRBD1 | TRBJ2-3 | TRBV19 | 17 | . | CASSRGQGAFGKDTQYF | TGTGCCAGTAGTAGGGGACAGGGGGCCTTTGGGAAAGATACGCAGTATTTT
. | TRBJ2-7 | TRBV5-4 | 12 | . | CASSLPGREQYF | TGTGCCAGCAGCTTGCCTGGGCGCGAGCAGTACTTC
TRBD1 | TRBJ1-2 | TRBV10-3 | 16 | . | CAIRSIYDRDNYGYTF | TGTGCCATCAGATCGATTTACGACAGGGATAACTATGGCTACACCTTC
TRBD1 | TRBJ1-1 | TRBV10-2 | 17 | . | CASREGQGRDVGTEAFF | TGCGCCAGCAGAGAGGGACAGGGACGAGATGTAGGCACTGAAGCTTTCTTT
TRBD1 | TRBJ1-2 | TRBV5-1 | 14 | few | CASSQGQVVDGYTF | TGCGCCAGCAGCCAGGGACAGGTCGTCGATGGCTACACCTTC
TRBD1 | TRBJ1-5 | TRBV6-5 | 15 | . | CASSRTGYGNQPQHF | TGTGCCAGCAGCCGGACAGGGTACGGCAATCAGCCCCAGCATTTT
. | TRBJ1-1 | TRBV7-9 | 13 | . | CASSFSGNTEAFF | TGTGCCAGCAGCTTCTCAGGGAACACTGAAGCTTTCTTT
TRBD1 | TRBJ1-2 | TRBV19 | 15 | once | CASSLETGFDYGYTF | TGTGCCAGTAGTCTCGAGACAGGGTTTGACTATGGCTACACCTTC
TRBD1 | TRBJ1-5 | TRBV7-3 | 16 | . | CASSPSRDRAAQPQHF | TGTGCCAGCAGCCCGTCCCGGGACAGGGCGGCTCAGCCCCAGCATTTT
TRBD1 | TRBJ1-6 | TRBV30 | 17 | . | CAWRDLGTGGANSPLHF | TGTGCCTGGAGGGATCTTGGGACAGGGGGCGCAAATTCACCCCTCCACTTT
. | TRBJ1-1 | TRBV2 | 14 | once | CASTPAIMNTEAFF | TGTGCCAGCACCCCCGCGATCATGAACACTGAAGCTTTCTTT
. | TRBJ1-5 | TRBV12-3/TRBV12-4 | 12 | . | CASTSGNQPQHF | TGTGCCAGCACCAGTGGCAATCAGCCCCAGCATTTT
TRBD1 | TRBJ1-1 | TRBV27 | 14 | . | CASSVQGATTEAFF | TGTGCCAGCAGTGTACAGGGGGCGACCACTGAAGCTTTCTTT
TRBD1 | TRBJ1-4 | TRBV18 | 15 | . | CASSPGQVENEKLFF | TGTGCCAGCTCACCGGGACAGGTGGAAAATGAAAAACTGTTTTTT
TRBD1 | TRBJ2-2 | TRBV19 | 16 | few | CASTSWGTGNTGELFF | TGTGCCAGTACCTCCTGGGGGACAGGGAACACCGGGGAGCTGTTTTTT
TRBD1 | TRBJ2-7 | TRBV6-5 | 11 | . | CASSRQGRQYF | TGTGCCAGCAGTCGACAGGGAAGGCAGTACTTC
. | TRBJ1-1 | TRBV10-3 | 12 | . | CAITGESTEAFF | TGTGCCATCACGGGGGAGAGCACTGAAGCTTTCTTT
TRBD1 | TRBJ1-5 | TRBV3-1/TRBV3-2 | 16 | many | CASSHPRDRPNQPQHF | TGTGCCAGCAGCCATCCCCGGGACAGACCCAATCAGCCCCAGCATTTT
TRBD2 | TRBJ2-2 | TRBV3-1/TRBV3-2 | 17 | once | CASSRTSGRYNTGELFF | TGTGCCAGCAGCCGGACTAGCGGGAGGTACAACACCGGGGAGCTGTTTTTT
. | TRBJ1-1 | TRBV6-5 | 16 | . | CASSYSGSVAGTEAFF | TGTGCCAGCAGTTACTCGGGCTCTGTCGCGGGCACTGAAGCTTTCTTT
. | TRBJ2-1 | TRBV7-3 | 17 | . | CASSAGQGPSSYNEQFF | TGTGCCAGCAGCGCAGGCCAGGGCCCAAGCTCCTACAATGAGCAGTTCTTC
. | TRBJ1-1 | TRBV18 | 15 | . | CASSPRTEMNTEAFF | TGTGCCAGCTCACCTCGGACAGAAATGAACACTGAAGCTTTCTTT
. | TRBJ1-1 | TRBV18 | 14 | . | CASSPLSGNTEAFF | TGTGCCAGCTCACCATTGTCAGGGAACACTGAAGCTTTCTTT
. | TRBJ2-2 | TRBV6-1 | 13 | . | CASSDRHTGELFF | TGTGCCAGCAGTGATCGTCACACCGGGGAGCTGTTTTTT
. | TRBJ1-1 | TRBV12-3/TRBV12-4 | 13 | few | CASSSTPNTEAFF | TGTGCCAGCAGTTCGACACCGAACACTGAAGCTTTCTTT
. | TRBJ1-4 | TRBV3-1/TRBV3-2 | 15 | . | CASSQGGRAGEKLFF | TGTGCCAGCAGCCAAGGAGGCAGGGCGGGGGAAAAACTGTTTTTT
TRBD1 | TRBJ1-4 | TRBV14 | 16 | . | CASSPGTGGAFGKLFF | TGTGCCAGCAGCCCCGGGACAGGGGGCGCGTTTGGGAAACTGTTTTTT
. | TRBJ1-4 | TRBV7-9 | 17 | . | CASSSTMDSRLNEKLFF | TGTGCCAGCAGCTCCACAATGGACAGCCGGCTTAATGAAAAACTGTTTTTT
. | TRBJ2-7 | TRBV7-8 | 15 | . | CASSLADRVFDEQYF | TGTGCCAGCAGCCTAGCGGACAGGGTTTTCGACGAGCAGTACTTC
. | TRBJ2-6 | TRBV7-8 | 19 | . | CASSLGHKRLSSGANVLTF | TGTGCCAGCAGCTTAGGTCACAAGCGACTCAGCTCTGGGGCCAACGTCCTGACTTTC
. | TRBJ1-2 | TRBV20-1 | 11 | . | CSALRPGGYTF | TGCAGTGCCCTTCGGCCGGGAGGCTACACCTTC
TRBD2 | TRBJ2-2 | TRBV27 | 14 | . | CASSLGGFSGELFF | TGTGCCAGCAGTTTGGGGGGGTTCTCCGGGGAGCTGTTTTTT
TRBD1 | TRBJ1-1 | TRBV3-1/TRBV3-2 | 13 | . | CASSLGQGGSAFF | TGTGCCAGCAGCCTGGGGCAGGGGGGTTCAGCTTTCTTT
TRBD1 | TRBJ1-1 | TRBV18 | 15 | . | CASSPQNTGGTEAFF | TGTGCCAGCTCTCCCCAAAACACAGGGGGCACTGAAGCTTTCTTT
. | TRBJ1-6 | TRBV7-9 | 15 | few | CASSPQGAGHSPLHF | TGTGCCAGCAGCCCTCAGGGTGCCGGACATTCACCCCTCCACTTT
TRBD1 | TRBJ2-1 | TRBV10-2 | 15 | . | CASRRQGVGYNEQFF | TGCGCCAGCAGGAGACAGGGGGTAGGCTACAATGAGCAGTTCTTC
TRBD2 | TRBJ2-3 | TRBV5-1 | 15 | . | CASSLPSGDTDTQYF | TGCGCCAGCAGCTTGCCTAGCGGTGACACAGATACGCAGTATTTT
TRBD2 | TRBJ2-2 | TRBV7-2 | 15 | . | CASSSDGLAGGELFF | TGTGCCAGCAGCTCCGATGGACTAGCCGGCGGGGAGCTGTTTTTT
TRBD2 | TRBJ2-7 | TRBV5-1 | 16 | . | CASSPTSLAGGPEQYF | TGCGCCAGCAGCCCCACCAGTCTAGCGGGAGGGCCCGAGCAGTACTTC
TRBD2 | TRBJ2-2 | TRBV18 | 15 | . | CASSPRASGTGELFF | TGTGCCAGCTCACCAAGGGCTAGCGGGACCGGGGAGCTGTTTTTT
TRBD1 | TRBJ1-1 | TRBV28 | 14 | . | CASSLRSGDSEAFF | TGTGCCAGCAGTTTACGTTCAGGGGACAGTGAAGCTTTCTTT
. | TRBJ1-1 | TRBV18 | 13 | once | CASLSDRNTEAFF | TGTGCCAGCCTGTCAGACAGGAACACTGAAGCTTTCTTT
TRBD2 | TRBJ2-5 | TRBV6-2/TRBV6-3 | 14 | . | CASSSGLAGQTQYF | TGTGCCAGCAGTTCAGGACTAGCGGGACAGACCCAGTACTTC